This T cell receptor beta chain comes out of a study of cytomegalovirus exposure and HLA in healthy donors. Overall study findings and caveats: Rare TCR sequences dominated, though some public TCRs recurred in many donors. Later work found most CMV-associated TCR beta chains apparently HLA-restricted.

In the case of this clone: Its target is not known.

It was with 60 Vbeta and 13 Jbeta primers that the PCR ran. Produced via immunoSEQ multiplex PCR; TCRdb's table is partial and in-frame only. The top ten hold around 0.25% of the sample, which has more than 150,000 clones, roughly 90% seen once. Trimming at V came to 4 bases and at J to 1 base, leaving 5 bases not matched to a gene. The CDR3 totals 15 residues. From germline, CDR1 is SGHRS and CDR2 YFSETQ. The receptor's source is a girl younger than two in good health and CMV-seronegative. Sequenced input: PBMCs. J is TRBJ2-7 and V is TRBV5-1; TRBD1 agrees at 10 bases. CDR3 in DNA: TGCGCCAGCAGCCCAGACAGGGGGCGGTCCTACGAGCAGTACTTC. Translated, it gives CASSPDRGRSYEQYF. Using reference TRBV5-1 and TRBJ2-7 for the parts outside the CDR3, the full variable domain is KAGVTQTPRYLIKTRGQQVTLSCSPISGHRSVSWYQQTPGQGLQFLFEYFSETQRNKGNFPGRFSGRQFSNSRSEMNVSTLELGDSALYLCASSPDRGRSYEQYFGPGTRLTVT.